These 2 T cell receptor beta chains were all obtained from the same sample, sequenced in a study of T cell responses to AZD1222 COVID-19 vaccine. Profiled with immunoSEQ multiplex PCR; TCRdb holds only in-frame clones, not every one. The sample includes 150,000 to 200,000 clones, 92% of them seen just once. The sequencing used peripheral blood, collected on day 0 of AZD1222 vaccination. The source of these receptors is an adult in good health.

The rearrangement joins TRBV5-1 to TRBJ1-4; 7 bases map to TRBD1. Trimming removed 4 bases from V and 0 bases from J; junction bases left unmatched: 6. In germline, CDR1 is SGHRS, CDR2 YFSETQ. CDR3 length: 16 amino acids. CDR3 residues: CASSVTGSATNEKLFF. The CDR3 region has the DNA TGCGCCAGCAGCGTGACAGGGTCTGCAACTAATGAAAAACTGTTTTTT.

The chain is built from TRBV2 and TRBJ2-5; the D gene is possibly TRBD1 (8 bases). The CDR3 covers 14 residues. Deletions cut 6 bases from V and 7 bases from J, with 18 bases between. The germline CDR1 and CDR2 sequences are SNHLY and FYNNEI. The CDR3 loop reads CASRDRGGIGTQYF. The CDR3 nucleotides are TGTGCCAGCAGAGACAGGGGAGGGATTGGGACCCAGTACTTC. Full variable domain (remainder filled in from reference TRBV2 and TRBJ2-5): EPEVTQTPSHQVTQMGQEVILRCVPISNHLYFYWYRQILGQKVEFLVSFYNNEISEKSEIFDDQFSVERPDGSNFTLKIRSTKLEDSAMYFCASRDRGGIGTQYFGPGTRLLVL.